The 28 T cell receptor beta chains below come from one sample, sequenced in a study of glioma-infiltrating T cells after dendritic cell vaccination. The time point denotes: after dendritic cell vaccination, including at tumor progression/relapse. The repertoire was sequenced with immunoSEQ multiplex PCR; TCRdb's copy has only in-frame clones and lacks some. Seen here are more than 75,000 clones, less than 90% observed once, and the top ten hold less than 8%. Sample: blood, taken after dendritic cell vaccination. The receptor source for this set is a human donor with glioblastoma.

CDR3 nucleotides: TGTGCCAGTAGTATAGACGGGACAGGGACCTCACCCCTCCACTTT. Residues: CASSIDGTGTSPLHF. The chain has TRBV19 and TRBJ1-6, with 9 bases matching TRBD1. Trimming at V came to 0 bases and at J to 10 bases, leaving 4 bases not matched to a gene. Germline V gene lookup returns CDR1 LNHDA and CDR2 SQIVND (reference sequence). The CDR3 sequence is 15 residues long. Drawing the rest from reference TRBV19 and TRBJ1-6, the complete variable domain is DGGITQSPKYLFRKEGQNVTLSCEQNLNHDAMYWYRQDPGQGLRLIYYSQIVNDFQKGDIAEGYSVSREKKESFPLTVTSAQKNPTAFYLCASSIDGTGTSPLHFGNGTRLTVT.

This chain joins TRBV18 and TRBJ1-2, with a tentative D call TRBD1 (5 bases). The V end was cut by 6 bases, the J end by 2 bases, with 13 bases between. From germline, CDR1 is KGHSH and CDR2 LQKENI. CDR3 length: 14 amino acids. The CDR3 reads CASSAPGINYGYTF. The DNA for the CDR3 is TGTGCCAGCTCCGCCCCAGGGATCAACTATGGCTACACCTTC.

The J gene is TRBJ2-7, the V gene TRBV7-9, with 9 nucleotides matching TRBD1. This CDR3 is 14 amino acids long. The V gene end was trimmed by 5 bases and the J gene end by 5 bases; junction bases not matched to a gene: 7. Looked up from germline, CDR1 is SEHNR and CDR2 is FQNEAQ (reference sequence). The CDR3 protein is CASSDRDRVHEQYF. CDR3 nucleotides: TGTGCCAGCAGCGACCGGGACAGGGTTCACGAGCAGTACTTC.

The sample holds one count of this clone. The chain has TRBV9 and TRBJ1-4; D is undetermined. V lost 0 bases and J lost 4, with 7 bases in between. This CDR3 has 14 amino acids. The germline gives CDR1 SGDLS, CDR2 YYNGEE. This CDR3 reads CASSVDGDNEKLFF. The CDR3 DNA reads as TGTGCCAGCAGCGTAGACGGGGATAATGAAAAACTGTTTTTT. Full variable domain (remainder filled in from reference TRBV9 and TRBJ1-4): DSGVTQTPKHLITATGQRVTLRCSPRSGDLSVYWYQQSLDQGLQFLIQYYNGEERAKGNILERFSAQQFPDLHSELNLSSLELGDSALYFCASSVDGDNEKLFFGSGTQLSVL.

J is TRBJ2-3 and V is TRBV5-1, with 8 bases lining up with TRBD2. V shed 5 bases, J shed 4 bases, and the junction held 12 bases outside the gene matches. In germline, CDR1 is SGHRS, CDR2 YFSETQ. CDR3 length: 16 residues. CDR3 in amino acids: CASSMSRRGDSDTQYF. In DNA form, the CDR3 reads TGCGCCAGCAGTATGAGTCGGCGGGGGGACTCAGATACGCAGTATTTT.

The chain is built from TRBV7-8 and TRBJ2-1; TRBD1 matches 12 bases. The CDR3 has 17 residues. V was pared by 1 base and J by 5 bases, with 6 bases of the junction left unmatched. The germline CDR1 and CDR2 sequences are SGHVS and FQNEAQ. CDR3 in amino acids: CASSLEHRDRGHNEQFF. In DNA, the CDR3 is TGTGCCAGCAGCTTAGAACACCGGGACAGGGGGCACAATGAGCAGTTCTTC. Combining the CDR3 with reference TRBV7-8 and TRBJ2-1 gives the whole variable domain GAGVSQSPRYKVAKRGQDVALRCDPISGHVSLFWYQQALGQGPEFLTYFQNEAQLDKSGLPSDRFFAERPEGSVSTLKIQRTQQEDSAVYLCASSLEHRDRGHNEQFFGPGTRLTVL.

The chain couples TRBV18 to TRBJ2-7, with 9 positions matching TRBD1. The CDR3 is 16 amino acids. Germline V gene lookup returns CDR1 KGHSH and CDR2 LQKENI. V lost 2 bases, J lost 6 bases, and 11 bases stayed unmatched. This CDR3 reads CASSPVQGAIGGEQYF. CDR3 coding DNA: TGTGCCAGCTCACCAGTACAGGGGGCGATTGGAGGCGAGCAGTACTTC.

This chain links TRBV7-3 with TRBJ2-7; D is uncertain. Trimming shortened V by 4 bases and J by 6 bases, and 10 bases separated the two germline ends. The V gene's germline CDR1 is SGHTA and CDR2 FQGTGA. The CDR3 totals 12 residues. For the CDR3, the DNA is TGTGCCAGCAGCTACTCCGGCGGCGAGCAGTACTTC. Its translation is CASSYSGGEQYF.

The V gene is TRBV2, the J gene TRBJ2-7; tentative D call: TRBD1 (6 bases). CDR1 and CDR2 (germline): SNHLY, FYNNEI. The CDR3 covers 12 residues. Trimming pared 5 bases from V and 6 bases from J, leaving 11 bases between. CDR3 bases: TGTGCCAGCAGTACAGGGTTGGGCGAGCAGTACTTC. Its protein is CASSTGLGEQYF.

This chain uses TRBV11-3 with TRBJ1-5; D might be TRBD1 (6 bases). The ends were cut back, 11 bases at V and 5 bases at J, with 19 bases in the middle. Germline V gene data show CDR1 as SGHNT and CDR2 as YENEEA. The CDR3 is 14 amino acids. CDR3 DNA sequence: TGTGCCCCTACTAACAGGGTATTCGATCAGCCCCAGCATTTT. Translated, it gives CAPTNRVFDQPQHF.

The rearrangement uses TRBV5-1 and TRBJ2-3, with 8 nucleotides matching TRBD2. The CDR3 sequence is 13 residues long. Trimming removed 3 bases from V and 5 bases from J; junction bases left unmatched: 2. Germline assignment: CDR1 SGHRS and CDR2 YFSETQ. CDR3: CASSWGLEDTQYF. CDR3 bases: TGCGCCAGCAGCTGGGGACTAGAAGATACGCAGTATTTT.

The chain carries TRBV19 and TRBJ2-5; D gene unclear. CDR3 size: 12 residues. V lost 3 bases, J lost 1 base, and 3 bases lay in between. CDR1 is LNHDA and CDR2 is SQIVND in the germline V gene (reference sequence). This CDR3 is CASSMAQETQYF. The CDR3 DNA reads TGTGCCAGTAGTATGGCCCAAGAGACCCAGTACTTC.

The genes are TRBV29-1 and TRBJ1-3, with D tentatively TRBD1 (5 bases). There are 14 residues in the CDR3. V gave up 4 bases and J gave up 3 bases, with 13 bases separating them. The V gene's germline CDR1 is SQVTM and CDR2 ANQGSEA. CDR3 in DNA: TGCAGCGTTGGCGGGGGGAATTTTGGAAACACCATATATTTT. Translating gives CSVGGGNFGNTIYF.

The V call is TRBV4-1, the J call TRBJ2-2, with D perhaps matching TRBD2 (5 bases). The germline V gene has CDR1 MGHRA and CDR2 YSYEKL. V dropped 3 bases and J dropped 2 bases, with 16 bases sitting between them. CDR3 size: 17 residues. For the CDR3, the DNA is TGCGCCAGCAGCCAGATGCGGGCAGGAGTTAACACCGGGGAGCTGTTTTTT. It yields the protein CASSQMRAGVNTGELFF.

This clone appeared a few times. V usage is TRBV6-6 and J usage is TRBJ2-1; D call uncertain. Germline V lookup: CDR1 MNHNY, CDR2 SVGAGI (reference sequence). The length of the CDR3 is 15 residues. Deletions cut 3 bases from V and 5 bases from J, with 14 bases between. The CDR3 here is CASSYEVNIDNEQFF. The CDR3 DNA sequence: TGTGCCAGCAGTTATGAAGTGAACATTGACAATGAGCAGTTCTTC.

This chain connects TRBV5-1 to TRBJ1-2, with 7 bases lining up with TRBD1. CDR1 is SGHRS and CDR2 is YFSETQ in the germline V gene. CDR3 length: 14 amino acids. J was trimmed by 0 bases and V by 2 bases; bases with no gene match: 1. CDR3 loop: CASSLTGANYGYTF. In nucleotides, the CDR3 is TGCGCCAGCAGCTTAACAGGGGCTAACTATGGCTACACCTTC.

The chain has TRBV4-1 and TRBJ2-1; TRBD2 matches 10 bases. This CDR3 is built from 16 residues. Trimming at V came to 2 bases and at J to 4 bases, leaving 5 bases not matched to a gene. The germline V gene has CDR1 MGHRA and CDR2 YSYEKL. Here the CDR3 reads CASSQNPGLAYNEQFF. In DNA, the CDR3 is TGCGCCAGCAGCCAAAACCCGGGACTAGCGTACAATGAGCAGTTCTTC.

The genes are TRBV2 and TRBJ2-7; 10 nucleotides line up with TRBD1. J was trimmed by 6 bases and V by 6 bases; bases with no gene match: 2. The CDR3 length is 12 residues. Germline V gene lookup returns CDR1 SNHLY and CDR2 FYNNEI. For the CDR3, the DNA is TGTGCCAGCAGAGACAGGGGGCGCGAGCAGTACTTC. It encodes CASRDRGREQYF.

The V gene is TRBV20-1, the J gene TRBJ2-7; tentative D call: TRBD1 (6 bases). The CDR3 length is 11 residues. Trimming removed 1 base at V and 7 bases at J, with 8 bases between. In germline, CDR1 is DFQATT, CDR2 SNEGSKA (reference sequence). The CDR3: CSARGGGEQYF. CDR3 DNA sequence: TGCAGTGCTAGAGGAGGGGGTGAGCAGTACTTC.

As DNA, the CDR3 is TGTGCCACCAGCAGAGATCTCGAGGGGGCCGCCCACGAGCAGTACTTC. Translation gives CATSRDLEGAAHEQYF. The V call is TRBV15, the J call TRBJ2-7, with TRBD1 matching 7 bases. V gave up 0 bases and J gave up 5 bases; unmatched junction bases: 10. CDR3 size: 16 residues. Per the germline V gene, CDR1 is LNHNV and CDR2 is YYDKDF (reference sequence). Drawing the rest from reference TRBV15 and TRBJ2-7, the complete variable domain is DAMVIQNPRYQVTQFGKPVTLSCSQTLNHNVMYWYQQKSSQAPKLLFHYYDKDFNNEADTPDNFQSRRPNTSFCFLDIRSPGLGDTAMYLCATSRDLEGAAHEQYFGPGTRLTVT.

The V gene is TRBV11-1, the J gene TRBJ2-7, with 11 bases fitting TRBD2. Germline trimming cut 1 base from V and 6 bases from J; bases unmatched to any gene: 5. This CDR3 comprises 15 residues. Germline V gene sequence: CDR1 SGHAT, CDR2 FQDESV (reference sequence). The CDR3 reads CASSLELAGAAEQYF. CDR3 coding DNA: TGTGCCAGCAGCTTAGAACTAGCGGGGGCGGCCGAGCAGTACTTC.

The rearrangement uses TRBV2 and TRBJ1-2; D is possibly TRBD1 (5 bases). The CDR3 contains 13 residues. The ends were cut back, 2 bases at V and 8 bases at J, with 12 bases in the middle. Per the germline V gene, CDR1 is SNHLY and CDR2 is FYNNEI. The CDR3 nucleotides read TGTGCCAGCAGTGAAAGGCAGGGCTTAGGCTACACCTTC. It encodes CASSERQGLGYTF.

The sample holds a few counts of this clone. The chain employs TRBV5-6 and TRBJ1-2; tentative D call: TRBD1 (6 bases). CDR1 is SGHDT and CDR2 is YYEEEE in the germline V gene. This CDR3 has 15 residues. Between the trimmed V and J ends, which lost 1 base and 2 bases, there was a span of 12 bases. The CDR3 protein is CASSLQTGLNYGYTF. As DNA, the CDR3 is TGTGCCAGCAGCTTGCAAACAGGGCTAAACTATGGCTACACCTTC.

The CDR3: CASSRSGTGTFNEQFF. The CDR3 DNA is TGTGCCAGCAGCCGTAGCGGGACAGGGACCTTCAATGAGCAGTTCTTC. The chain carries TRBV14 and TRBJ2-1, with a possible D match to TRBD1 (9 bases). The germline gives CDR1 SGHDN, CDR2 FVKESK. Between the trimmed V and J ends, which lost 4 bases and 6 bases, there was a span of 19 bases. The CDR3 sequence is 16 residues long.

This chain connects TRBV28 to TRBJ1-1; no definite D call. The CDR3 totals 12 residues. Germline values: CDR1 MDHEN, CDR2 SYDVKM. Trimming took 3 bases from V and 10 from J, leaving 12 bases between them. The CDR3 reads CASSFSISRAFF. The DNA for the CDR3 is TGTGCCAGCAGTTTCAGTATCTCTCGAGCTTTCTTT.

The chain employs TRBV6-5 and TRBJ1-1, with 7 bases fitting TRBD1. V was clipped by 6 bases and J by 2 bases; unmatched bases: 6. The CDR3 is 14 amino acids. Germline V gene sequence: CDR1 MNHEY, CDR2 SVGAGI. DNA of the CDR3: TGTGCCAGCAGAGAAACAGGGGTAAACACTGAAGCTTTCTTT. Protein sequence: CASRETGVNTEAFF.

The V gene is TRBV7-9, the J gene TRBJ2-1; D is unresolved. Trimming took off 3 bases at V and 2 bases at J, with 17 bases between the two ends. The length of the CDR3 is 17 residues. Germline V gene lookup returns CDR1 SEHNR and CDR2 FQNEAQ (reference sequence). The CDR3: CASSFNPYPKTYNEQFF. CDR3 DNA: TGTGCCAGCAGCTTTAACCCCTATCCGAAAACCTACAATGAGCAGTTCTTC.

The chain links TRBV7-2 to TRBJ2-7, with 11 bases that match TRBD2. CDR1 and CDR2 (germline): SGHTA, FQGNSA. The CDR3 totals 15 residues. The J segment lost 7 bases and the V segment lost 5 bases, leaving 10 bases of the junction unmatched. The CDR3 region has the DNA TGTGCCAGCAGCCTCGATACTAGCGGGGGAGGAGAGCAGTACTTC. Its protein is CASSLDTSGGGEQYF.